The next 2 T cell receptor beta chains were all read from a single sample in a study of blood T cell repertoires in COVID-19. Produced via immunoSEQ multiplex PCR; TCRdb's table is partial and in-frame only. The data hold over 150,000 clones, with around 78% observed a single time. The sample consisted of peripheral blood. Receptor source: a man older than 75 with acute or convalescent COVID-19.

The chain carries TRBV27 and TRBJ2-7, with 8 bases that match TRBD1. Germline V gene lookup returns CDR1 MNHEY and CDR2 SMNVEV (reference sequence). V shed 3 bases, J shed 3 bases, and the junction held 7 bases outside the gene matches. The CDR3 totals 15 residues. The CDR3 DNA follows: TGTGCCAGCAGTTTTCGGACAGGGTTGAACTACGAGCAGTACTTC. As protein: CASSFRTGLNYEQYF.

J is TRBJ2-1 and V is TRBV3-1 (or the pseudogene TRBV3-2); no firm D call. This CDR3 has 13 residues. Germline values: CDR1 LGHDT, CDR2 YNNKEL (reference sequence). Trimming removed 1 base at V and 7 bases at J, with 8 bases between. The CDR3 bases are TGTGCCAGCAGCCAAGTTGTGTCGAATGAGCAGTTCTTC. This gives the protein CASSQVVSNEQFF.